The rows below give T cell receptor beta chains drawn from one sample of a study of CD8 T cells in ankylosing spondylitis. MiXCR, run by TCRdb on the 5' RACE reads, gives a single entry per CDR3 protein. The sample holds over 600,000 distinct CDR3 sequences, around 20% seen once. The sequenced sample was blood, either unsorted or a sorted T cell fraction (not recorded which). The source of these receptors is a male donor with ankylosing spondylitis. The CDR3 runs from the conserved cysteine through the conserved F or W. Only part of the rows carry a size: once, few, many, or a class if the clone is expanded.

>TRBV7-9|NA|TRBJ1-2
CASSLGTGSMGYGYTF
>TRBV3-1|NA|TRBJ2-7
CASSQEIAGGREQYF
>TRBV29-1|few|TRBJ2-1
CSVGTAGGNEQFF
>TRBV14|few|TRBJ2-7
CASSQDLGSGRGEQYF
>TRBV5-1|few|TRBJ2-3
CASSSGTSGMSDTQYF
>TRBV5-1|NA|TRBJ2-7
CASRPGTGALYEQYF
>TRBV5-1|NA|TRBJ2-5
CASGARHGETQYF
>TRBV12-3/TRBV12-4|few|TRBJ2-2
CASREGLQTGELFF
>TRBV4-2|once|TRBJ2-3
CASSQDGPSPQYF
>TRBV4-1|NA|TRBJ1-1
CASSQTQSSPGDTEAFF
>TRBV5-1|many|TRBJ1-5
CASSLGQPNQPQHF
>TRBV20-1|many|TRBJ2-3
CSAREGAGDTDTQYF
>TRBV20-1|few|TRBJ2-1
CSARPVGGQVNNEQFF
>TRBV9|NA|TRBJ1-4
CASSPDRGPNEKLFF
>TRBV4-2|few|TRBJ2-5
CASSQGFAGALQETQYF
>TRBV2|few|TRBJ2-2
CASSEGGRMGSGELFF
>TRBV29-1|few|TRBJ2-7
CSVRTGLYEQYF
>TRBV5-1|NA|TRBJ2-7
CASSSGIQGYEQYF
>TRBV20-1|NA|TRBJ1-6
CSARDRGQGGLSPLHF
>TRBV10-2|NA|TRBJ1-5
CASTEIDSNQPQHF
>TRBV5-1|few|TRBJ2-7
CASSSPGQVYEQYF
>TRBV9|few|TRBJ1-1
CASSERDRDMNTEAFF
>TRBV29-1|NA|TRBJ2-2
CSVEDDQGHTGELFF
>TRBV6-1|NA|TRBJ2-5
CASSGLAGGSGETQYF
>TRBV29-1|few|TRBJ2-2
CSVVGARTGELFF
>TRBV6-1|few|TRBJ1-5
CASIPGQAYNQPQHF
>TRBV5-1|NA|TRBJ1-1
CASSFGGLGTEAFF
>TRBV11-1|NA|TRBJ1-1
CASSPSGTRNTEAFF
>TRBV5-1|many|TRBJ1-2
CASRQGTGGVVGHGYTF
>TRBV4-3|NA|TRBJ2-7
CASSHIAGGASEQYF
>TRBV29-1|NA|TRBJ2-7
CSVGGPSGSLYEQYF
>TRBV29-1|few|TRBJ2-5
CSVPRDPQETQYF
>TRBV7-2|NA|TRBJ2-2
CASSFSGSITGELFF
>TRBV9|NA|TRBJ2-3
CASSTSDFTDTQYF
>TRBV12-3/TRBV12-4|few|TRBJ2-1
CASSLGTTYEQFF
>TRBV6-1|few|TRBJ1-1
CASRRQAEAFF
>TRBV12-3/TRBV12-4|many|TRBJ2-7
CASNLLGAGGMYEQYF
>TRBV4-3|NA|TRBJ2-3
CASSPEFGTNMADTQYF